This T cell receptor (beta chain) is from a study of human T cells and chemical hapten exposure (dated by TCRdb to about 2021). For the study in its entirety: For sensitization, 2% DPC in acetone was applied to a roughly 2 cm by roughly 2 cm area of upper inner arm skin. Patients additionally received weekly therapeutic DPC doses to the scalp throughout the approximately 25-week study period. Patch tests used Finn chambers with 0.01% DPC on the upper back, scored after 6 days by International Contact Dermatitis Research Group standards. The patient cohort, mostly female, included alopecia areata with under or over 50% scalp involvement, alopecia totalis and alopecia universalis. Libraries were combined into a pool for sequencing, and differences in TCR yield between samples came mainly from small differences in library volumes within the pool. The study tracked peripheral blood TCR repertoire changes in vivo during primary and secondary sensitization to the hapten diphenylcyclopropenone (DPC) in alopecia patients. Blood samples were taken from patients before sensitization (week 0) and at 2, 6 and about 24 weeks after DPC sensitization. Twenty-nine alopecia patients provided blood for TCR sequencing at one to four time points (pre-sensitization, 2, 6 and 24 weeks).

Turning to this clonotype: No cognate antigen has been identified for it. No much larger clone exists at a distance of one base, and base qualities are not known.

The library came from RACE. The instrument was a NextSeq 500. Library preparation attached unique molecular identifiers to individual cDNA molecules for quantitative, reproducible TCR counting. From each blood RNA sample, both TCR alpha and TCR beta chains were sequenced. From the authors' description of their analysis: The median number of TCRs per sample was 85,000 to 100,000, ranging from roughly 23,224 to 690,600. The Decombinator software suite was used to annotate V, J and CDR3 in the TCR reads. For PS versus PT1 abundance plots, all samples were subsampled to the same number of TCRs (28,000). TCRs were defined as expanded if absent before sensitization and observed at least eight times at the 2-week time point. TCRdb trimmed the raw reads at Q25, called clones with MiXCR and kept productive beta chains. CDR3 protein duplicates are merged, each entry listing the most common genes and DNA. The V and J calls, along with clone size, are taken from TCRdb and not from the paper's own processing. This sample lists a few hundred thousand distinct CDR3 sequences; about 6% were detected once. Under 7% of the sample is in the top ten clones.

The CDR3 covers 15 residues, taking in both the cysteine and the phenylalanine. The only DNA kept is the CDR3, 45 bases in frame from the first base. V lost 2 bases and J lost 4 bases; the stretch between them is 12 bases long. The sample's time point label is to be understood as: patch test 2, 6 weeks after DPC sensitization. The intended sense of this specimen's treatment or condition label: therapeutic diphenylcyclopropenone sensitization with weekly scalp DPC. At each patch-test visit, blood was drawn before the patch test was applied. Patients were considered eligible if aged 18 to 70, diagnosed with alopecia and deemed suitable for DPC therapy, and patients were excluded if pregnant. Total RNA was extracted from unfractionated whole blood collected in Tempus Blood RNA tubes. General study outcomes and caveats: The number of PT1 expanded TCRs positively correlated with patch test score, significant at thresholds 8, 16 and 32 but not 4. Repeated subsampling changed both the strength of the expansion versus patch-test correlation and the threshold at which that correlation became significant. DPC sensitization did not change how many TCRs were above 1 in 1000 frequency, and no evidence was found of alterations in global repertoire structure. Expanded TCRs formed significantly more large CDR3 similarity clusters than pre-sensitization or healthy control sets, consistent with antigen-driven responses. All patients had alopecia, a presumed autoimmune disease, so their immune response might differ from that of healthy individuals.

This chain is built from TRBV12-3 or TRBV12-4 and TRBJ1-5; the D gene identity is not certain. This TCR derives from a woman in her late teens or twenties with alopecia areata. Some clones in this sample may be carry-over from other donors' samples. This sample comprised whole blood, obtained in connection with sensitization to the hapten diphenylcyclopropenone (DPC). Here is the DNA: TGTGCCAGCAGTTTACGGTCAGACCCAAATCAGCCCCAGCATTTT. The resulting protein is CASSLRSDPNQPQHF.